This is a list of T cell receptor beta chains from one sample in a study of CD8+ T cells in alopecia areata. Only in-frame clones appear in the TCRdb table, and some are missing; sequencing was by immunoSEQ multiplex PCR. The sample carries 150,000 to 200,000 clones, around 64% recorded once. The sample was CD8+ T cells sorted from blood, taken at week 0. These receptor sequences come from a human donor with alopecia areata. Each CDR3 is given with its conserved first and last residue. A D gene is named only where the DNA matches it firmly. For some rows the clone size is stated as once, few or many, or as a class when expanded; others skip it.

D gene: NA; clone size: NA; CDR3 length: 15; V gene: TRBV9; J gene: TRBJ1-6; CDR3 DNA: TGTGCCAGCAGCGCCACGCAGGGTGCCAATTCACCCCTCCACTTT; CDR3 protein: CASSATQGANSPLHF
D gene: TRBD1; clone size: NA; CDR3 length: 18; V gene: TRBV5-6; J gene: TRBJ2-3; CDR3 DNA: TGTGCCAGCAGCTCCCCTCCCGGGACAGAAGTTTACACAGATACGCAGTATTTT; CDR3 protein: CASSSPPGTEVYTDTQYF
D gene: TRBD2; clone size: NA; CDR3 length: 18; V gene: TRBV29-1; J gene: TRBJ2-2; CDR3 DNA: TGCAGCGTTGGTCTTGGACTAGCGGGGGGGCTTGACACCGGGGAGCTGTTTTTT; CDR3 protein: CSVGLGLAGGLDTGELFF
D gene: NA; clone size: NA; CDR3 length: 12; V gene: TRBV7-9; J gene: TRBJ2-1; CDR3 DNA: TGTGCCAGCAGCCGGGGCGTAGGGTCGCAGTTCTTC; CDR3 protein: CASSRGVGSQFF
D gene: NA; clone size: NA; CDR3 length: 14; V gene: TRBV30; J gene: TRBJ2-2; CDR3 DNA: TGTGCCTGGAGTTCGCCCCGTTGGACCGGGGAGCTGTTTTTT; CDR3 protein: CAWSSPRWTGELFF
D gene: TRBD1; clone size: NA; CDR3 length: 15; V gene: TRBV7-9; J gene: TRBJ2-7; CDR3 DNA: TGTGCCAGCAGCTTACCGGGACAGGGCGGCTACGAGCAGTACTTC; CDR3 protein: CASSLPGQGGYEQYF
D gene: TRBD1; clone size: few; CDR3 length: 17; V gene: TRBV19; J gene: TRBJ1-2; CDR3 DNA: TGTGCCAGTAGCAAGCGAAGTATGCCGGGACAGCTCTATGGCTACACCTTC; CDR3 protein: CASSKRSMPGQLYGYTF
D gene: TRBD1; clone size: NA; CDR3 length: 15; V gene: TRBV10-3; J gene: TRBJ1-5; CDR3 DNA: TGTGCCATCTCCACGGGGACAGGACTTTCTCAGCCCCAGCATTTT; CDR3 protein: CAISTGTGLSQPQHF
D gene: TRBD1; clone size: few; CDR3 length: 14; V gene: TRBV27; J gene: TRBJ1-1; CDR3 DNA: TGTGCCAGCAGTGCCCCAGGGGGCTTCACTGAAGCTTTCTTT; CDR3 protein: CASSAPGGFTEAFF
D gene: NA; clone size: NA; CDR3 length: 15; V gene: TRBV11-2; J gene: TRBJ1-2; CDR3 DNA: TGTGCCAGCAGCTTCAGTCAGGGGTCTAACTATGGCTACACCTTC; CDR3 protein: CASSFSQGSNYGYTF
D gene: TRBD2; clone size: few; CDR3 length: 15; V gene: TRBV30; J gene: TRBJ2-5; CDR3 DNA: TGTGCCTGGAGCCGACTAGCGGGGGGGCAAGAGACCCAGTACTTC; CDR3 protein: CAWSRLAGGQETQYF
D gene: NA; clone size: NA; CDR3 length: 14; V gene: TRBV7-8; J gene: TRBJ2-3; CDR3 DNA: TGTGCCAGCACCCCCGGCGATCGAACAGATACGCAGTATTTT; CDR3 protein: CASTPGDRTDTQYF
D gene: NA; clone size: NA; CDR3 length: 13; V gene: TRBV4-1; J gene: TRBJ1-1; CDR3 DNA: TGCGCCAGCAGCCAAGCAGCTAACACTGAAGCTTTCTTT; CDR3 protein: CASSQAANTEAFF
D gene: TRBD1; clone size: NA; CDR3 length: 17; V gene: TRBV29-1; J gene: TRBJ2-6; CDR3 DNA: TGCAGCGTTCAAAGCCGGGACAGGGTCCCTGGGGCCAACGTCCTGACTTTC; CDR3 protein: CSVQSRDRVPGANVLTF
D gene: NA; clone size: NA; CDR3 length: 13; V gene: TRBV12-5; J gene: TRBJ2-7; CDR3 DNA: TGTGCTAGTGGTTTGCAGGGTCTCTACGAGCAGTACTTC; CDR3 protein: CASGLQGLYEQYF
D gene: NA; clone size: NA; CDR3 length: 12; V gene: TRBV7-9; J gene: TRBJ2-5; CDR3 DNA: TGTGCCAGCAGCCCTGGGGAAGAGACCCAGTACTTC; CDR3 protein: CASSPGEETQYF
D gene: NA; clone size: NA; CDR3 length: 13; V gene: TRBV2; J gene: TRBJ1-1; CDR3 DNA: TGTGCCAGCAGTGACAGGTGGAACACTGAAGCTTTCTTT; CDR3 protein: CASSDRWNTEAFF
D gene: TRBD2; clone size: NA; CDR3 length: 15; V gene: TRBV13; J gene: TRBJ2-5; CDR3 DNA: TGTGCCAGCAGAAGAATCGCGGGGGAACAAGAGACCCAGTACTTC; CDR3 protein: CASRRIAGEQETQYF
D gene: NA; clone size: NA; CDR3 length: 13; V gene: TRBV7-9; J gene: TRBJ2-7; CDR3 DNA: TGTGCCAGCAGCTTTGACAGCTCCTACGAGCAGTACTTC; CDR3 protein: CASSFDSSYEQYF
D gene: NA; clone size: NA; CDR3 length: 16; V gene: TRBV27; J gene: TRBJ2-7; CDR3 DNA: TGTGCCAGCAGTCCCCGGGCCGGGACCGTGAACTACGAGCAGTACTTC; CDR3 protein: CASSPRAGTVNYEQYF
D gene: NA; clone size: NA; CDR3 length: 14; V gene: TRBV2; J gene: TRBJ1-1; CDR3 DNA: TGTGCCAGCAGATCCCCGGACGGGAACACTGAAGCTTTCTTT; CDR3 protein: CASRSPDGNTEAFF
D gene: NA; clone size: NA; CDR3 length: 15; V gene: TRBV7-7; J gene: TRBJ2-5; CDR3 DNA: TGTGCCAGCAGATTCCCCTCAGGAGAGCAAGAGACCCAGTACTTC; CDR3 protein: CASRFPSGEQETQYF
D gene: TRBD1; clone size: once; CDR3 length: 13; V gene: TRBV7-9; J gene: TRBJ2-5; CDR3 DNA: TGTGCCAGCAGGACACAGGGGAAGGAGACCCAGTACTTC; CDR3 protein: CASRTQGKETQYF
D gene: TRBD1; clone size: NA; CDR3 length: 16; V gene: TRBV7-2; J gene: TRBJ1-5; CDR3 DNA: TGTGCCAGCAGCTTAGGCCTTGACAGGGCTGATCAGCCCCAGCATTTT; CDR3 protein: CASSLGLDRADQPQHF
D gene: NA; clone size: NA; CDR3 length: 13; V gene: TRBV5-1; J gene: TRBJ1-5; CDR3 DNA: TGCGCCAGCAGCTTTTGGGGAGGCCAGCCCCAGCATTTT; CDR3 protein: CASSFWGGQPQHF
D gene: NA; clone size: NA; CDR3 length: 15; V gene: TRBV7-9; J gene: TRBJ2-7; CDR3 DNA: TGTGCCAGCAGACCCCCCGAAGGGACCCCCCTCGAGCAGTACTTC; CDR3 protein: CASRPPEGTPLEQYF
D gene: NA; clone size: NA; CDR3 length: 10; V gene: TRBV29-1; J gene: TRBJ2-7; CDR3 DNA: TGCAGCGTTCTCACCTACGAGCAGTACTTC; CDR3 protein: CSVLTYEQYF
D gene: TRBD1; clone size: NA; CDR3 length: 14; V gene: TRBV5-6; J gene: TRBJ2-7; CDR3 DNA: TGTGCCAGCAGCTTACAGACAGGGATTCACGAGCAGTACTTC; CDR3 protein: CASSLQTGIHEQYF
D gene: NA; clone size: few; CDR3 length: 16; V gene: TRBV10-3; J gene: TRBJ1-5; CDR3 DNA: TGTGCCATCAGTGAGTGGGGGGAGTGGAGCAATCAGCCCCAGCATTTT; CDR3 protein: CAISEWGEWSNQPQHF
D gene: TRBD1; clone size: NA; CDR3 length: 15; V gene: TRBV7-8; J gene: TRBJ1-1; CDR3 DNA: TGTGCCAGCAGCCTAAGGACAGGGGGCGGGACTGAAGCTTTCTTT; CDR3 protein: CASSLRTGGGTEAFF
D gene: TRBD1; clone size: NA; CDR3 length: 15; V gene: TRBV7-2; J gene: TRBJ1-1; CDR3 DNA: TGTGCCAGCAGCCCCCAGGACAGGGTGAACACTGAAGCTTTCTTT; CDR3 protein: CASSPQDRVNTEAFF
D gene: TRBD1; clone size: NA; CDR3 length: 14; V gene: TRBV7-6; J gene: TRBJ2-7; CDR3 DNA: TGTGCCAGCAGCGCCAGAACAGGGGGCTACGAGCAGTACTTC; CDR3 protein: CASSARTGGYEQYF
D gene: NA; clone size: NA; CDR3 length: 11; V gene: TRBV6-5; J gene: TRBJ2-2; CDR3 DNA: TGTGCCAGCATCGACCACGGGGAGCTGTTTTTT; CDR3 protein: CASIDHGELFF